These T cell receptor beta chains were read from a single sample in a study of blood T cell repertoires in COVID-19. TCRdb keeps only in-frame clones here, not all; method: immunoSEQ multiplex PCR. The table shows 150,000 to 200,000 clones, with roughly 82% occurring only once. Sequencing input: PBMCs or T cells enriched from blood (not recorded which). The receptors come from a woman under 40 who had recovered from COVID-19. Both conserved end residues are part of each CDR3. D genes are given only for firm matches. Rows may omit the clone size; those that give it use once, few, many or a size class.

clone_size	j_call	v_call	cdr3_length	d_call	cdr3_nt	cdr3_aa
NA	TRBJ1-6	TRBV5-6	14	NA	TGTGCCAGCAGTTCAGAATCGGGAGATTCACCCCTCCACTTT	CASSSESGDSPLHF
NA	TRBJ2-5	TRBV6-6	14	TRBD2	TGTGCCAGCAGAACTAGCGGGAGTCGCGAGACCCAGTACTTC	CASRTSGSRETQYF
NA	TRBJ1-4	TRBV7-9	15	NA	TGTGCCAGCAGCTTATCGGCGGGGCGGATTGAAAAACTGTTTTTT	CASSLSAGRIEKLFF
NA	TRBJ2-1	TRBV7-8	15	TRBD2	TGTGCCAGCAGCTTAGCGGGGAGGGCGGGAAATGAGCAGTTCTTC	CASSLAGRAGNEQFF
few	TRBJ1-4	TRBV29-1	13	TRBD1	TGCAGCGTTGGACAGGGGTATAATGAAAAACTGTTTTTT	CSVGQGYNEKLFF
NA	TRBJ2-4	TRBV2	19	TRBD1	TGTGCCAGCAGTGAATTGGGCAGGGGGCCCTTCTTAGCCAAAAACATTCAGTACTTC	CASSELGRGPFLAKNIQYF
few	TRBJ2-7	TRBV29-1	11	NA	TGCAGCGTTGATAGCGGATACGAGCAGTACTTC	CSVDSGYEQYF
once	TRBJ1-1	TRBV29-1	13	NA	TGCAGCGTTTCCCAGGGGTTGAACACTGAAGCTTTCTTT	CSVSQGLNTEAFF
few	TRBJ2-1	TRBV5-1	21	TRBD2	TGCGCCAGCAGCTTGGCCGAACCGGGACTAGCGGGAGTTAAAGCCTACAATGAGCAGTTCTTC	CASSLAEPGLAGVKAYNEQFF
once	TRBJ2-1	TRBV11-2	16	NA	TGTGCCAGCAGCTTAGAGAAAGGGGTACCCTACAATGAGCAGTTCTTC	CASSLEKGVPYNEQFF
NA	TRBJ2-7	TRBV2	16	NA	TGTGCCAGCAGTGAAGCGGAGACTCAGGGATCCTACGAGCAGTACTTC	CASSEAETQGSYEQYF
once	TRBJ2-7	TRBV5-4	15	TRBD2	TGTGCCAGCAGCCGGCTAGCGGGAGATACCTACGAGCAGTACTTC	CASSRLAGDTYEQYF
NA	TRBJ2-5	TRBV4-1	18	NA	TGCGCCAGCAGCCAAGAAGGTCGGGGAGTAGGGATCCAAGAGACCCAGTACTTC	CASSQEGRGVGIQETQYF
few	TRBJ1-5	TRBV6-1	16	NA	TGTGCCAGCAGTGCGTCAGGGGCGAGTAGCAATCAGCCCCAGCATTTT	CASSASGASSNQPQHF
NA	TRBJ2-7	TRBV9	15	TRBD1	TGTGCCAGCAGCAGGGGGGACAGGGGCGTCCACGAGCAGTACTTC	CASSRGDRGVHEQYF
NA	TRBJ2-2	TRBV18	15	NA	TGTGCCAGCTCGCCCAGTGGGCAGAACACCGGGGAGCTGTTTTTT	CASSPSGQNTGELFF
NA	TRBJ2-1	TRBV11-2	14	NA	TGTGCCAGCAGCCCCCGGACGGAGGCCAGCGAGCAGTTCTTC	CASSPRTEASEQFF
NA	TRBJ2-5	TRBV3-1/TRBV3-2	18	TRBD1	TGTGCCAGCAGCCGTCGGACAGGGAGCCTCGTGTACCAAGAGACCCAGTACTTC	CASSRRTGSLVYQETQYF
few	TRBJ1-4	TRBV28	14	NA	TGTGCCACCGGGGGAGGGAGGAAAAATGAAAAACTGTTTTTT	CATGGGRKNEKLFF
NA	TRBJ2-2	TRBV7-6	18	TRBD2	TGTGCCAGCACACTGTGGGGACTAGCGGGAGTTAATACCGGGGAGCTGTTTTTT	CASTLWGLAGVNTGELFF
NA	TRBJ2-1	TRBV6-5	15	TRBD2	TGTGCCAGCAGTTATCGGCGGACTAGTCACAATGAGCAGTTCTTC	CASSYRRTSHNEQFF
NA	TRBJ2-7	TRBV11-3	19	TRBD2	TGTGCCAGCAGCACCCAGGCCCCGGGAGAGCGGGAGGATTGGTACGAGCAGTACTTC	CASSTQAPGEREDWYEQYF
NA	TRBJ1-2	TRBV5-1	13	NA	TGCGCCAGCAGCTTGGACAATAACTATGGCTACACCTTC	CASSLDNNYGYTF
NA	TRBJ2-1	TRBV9	15	TRBD2	TGTGCCAGCAGCGTAGGGACTAGCCCCATCAATGAGCAGTTCTTC	CASSVGTSPINEQFF
NA	TRBJ2-1	TRBV28	12	NA	TGTGCCAGCAGTTTAGGCAGCGATGAGCAGTTCTTC	CASSLGSDEQFF
NA	TRBJ2-3	TRBV25-1	13	TRBD2	TGTGCCGTAGGACTAGCGGGACTTTATACGCAGTATTTT	CAVGLAGLYTQYF
NA	TRBJ2-2	TRBV5-1	14	NA	TGCGCCAGCAGCTCAACCTCTGGGCTCGGGGAGCTGTTTTTT	CASSSTSGLGELFF
NA	TRBJ2-3	TRBV5-1	13	NA	TGCGCCAGCAGCTGGCAGGGCACAGATACGCAGTATTTT	CASSWQGTDTQYF
once	TRBJ2-3	TRBV7-8	17	NA	TGTGCCAGCAGCTTAGCGCGGCGGGAAATTGTCACAGATACGCAGTATTTT	CASSLARREIVTDTQYF